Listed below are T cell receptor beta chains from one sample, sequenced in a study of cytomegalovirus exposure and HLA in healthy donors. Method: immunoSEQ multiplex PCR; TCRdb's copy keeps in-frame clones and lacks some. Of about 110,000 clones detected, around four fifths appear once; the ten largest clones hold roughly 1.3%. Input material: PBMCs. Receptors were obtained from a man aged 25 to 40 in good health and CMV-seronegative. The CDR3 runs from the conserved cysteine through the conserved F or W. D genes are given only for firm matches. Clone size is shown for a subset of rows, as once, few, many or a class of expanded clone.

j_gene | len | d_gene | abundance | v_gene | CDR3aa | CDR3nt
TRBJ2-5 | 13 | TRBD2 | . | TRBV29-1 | CSVEVGGVETQYF | TGCAGCGTTGAAGTCGGGGGGGTAGAGACCCAGTACTTC
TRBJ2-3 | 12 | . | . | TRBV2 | CARSGVADTQYF | TGTGCCAGATCGGGGGTGGCAGATACGCAGTATTTT
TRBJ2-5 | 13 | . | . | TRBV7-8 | CASNSDLGRTQYF | TGTGCCAGCAACTCGGACTTAGGTCGGACCCAGTACTTC
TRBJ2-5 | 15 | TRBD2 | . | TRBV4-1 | CASSQTAGNQETQYF | TGCGCCAGCAGCCAAACAGCGGGAAACCAAGAGACCCAGTACTTC
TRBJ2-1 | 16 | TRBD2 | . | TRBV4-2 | CASSQGGLADYNEQFF | TGTGCCAGCAGCCAAGGTGGACTAGCGGACTACAATGAGCAGTTCTTC
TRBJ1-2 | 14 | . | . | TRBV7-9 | CASSLDATGTGYTF | TGTGCCAGCAGCTTAGACGCAACAGGTACTGGCTACACCTTC
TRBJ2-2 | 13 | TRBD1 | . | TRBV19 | CASSRDRGGELFF | TGTGCCAGTAGTCGGGACAGGGGTGGGGAGCTGTTTTTT
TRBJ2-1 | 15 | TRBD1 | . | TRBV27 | CASSLTGGFYNEQFF | TGTGCCAGCAGTTTGACAGGGGGGTTCTACAATGAGCAGTTCTTC
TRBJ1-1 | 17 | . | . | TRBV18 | CASSPVSVSRVDTEAFF | TGTGCCAGCTCACCAGTCAGTGTCTCCAGGGTGGACACTGAAGCTTTCTTT
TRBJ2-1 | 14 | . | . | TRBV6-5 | CASRSVLSYNEQFF | TGTGCCAGCAGGTCGGTTTTATCCTACAATGAGCAGTTCTTC
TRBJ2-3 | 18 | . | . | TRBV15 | CATSRDLRGQGEADTQYF | TGTGCCACCAGCAGAGATCTGAGGGGTCAGGGGGAGGCAGATACGCAGTATTTT
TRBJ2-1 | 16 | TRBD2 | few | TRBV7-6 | CASSLVELAGNNEQFF | TGTGCCAGCAGCTTAGTTGAACTAGCGGGGAACAATGAGCAGTTCTTC
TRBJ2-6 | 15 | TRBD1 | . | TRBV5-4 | CASSLQGRGANVLTF | TGTGCCAGCAGCTTACAGGGGCGTGGGGCCAACGTCCTGACTTTC
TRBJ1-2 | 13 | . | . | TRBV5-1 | CASSLAREIGYTF | TGCGCCAGCAGCTTGGCGAGGGAAATTGGCTACACCTTC
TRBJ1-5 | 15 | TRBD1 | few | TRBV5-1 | CASSLFTGGDQPQHF | TGCGCCAGCAGCTTGTTTACAGGGGGGGATCAGCCCCAGCATTTT
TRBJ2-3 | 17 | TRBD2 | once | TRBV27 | CASSVTGTSLTTGAQYF | TGTGCCAGCAGTGTCACCGGGACTAGTCTAACTACGGGGGCGCAGTATTTT
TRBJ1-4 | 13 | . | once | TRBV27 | CASSLYQNEKLFF | TGTGCCAGCAGTTTATATCAGAATGAAAAACTGTTTTTT
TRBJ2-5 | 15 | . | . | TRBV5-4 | CASSFSRDLGETQYF | TGTGCCAGCAGCTTCTCACGGGATCTGGGTGAGACCCAGTACTTC
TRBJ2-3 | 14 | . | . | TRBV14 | CASSQGARGDTQYF | TGTGCCAGCAGCCAGGGGGCTCGGGGAGATACGCAGTATTTT
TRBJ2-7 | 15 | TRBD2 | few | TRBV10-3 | CAISETSGVTREQYF | TGTGCCATCAGTGAGACTAGCGGGGTTACTCGCGAGCAGTACTTC
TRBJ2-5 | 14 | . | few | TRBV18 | CASSPPSSVETQYF | TGTGCCAGCTCACCACCTTCTAGTGTTGAGACCCAGTACTTC
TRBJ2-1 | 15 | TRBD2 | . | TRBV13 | CASSLVGGGLNEQFF | TGTGCCAGCAGCTTAGTTGGCGGGGGGCTGAATGAGCAGTTCTTC
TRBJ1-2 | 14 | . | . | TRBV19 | CASSNWGGDYGYTF | TGTGCCAGTAGTAATTGGGGAGGGGACTATGGCTACACCTTC
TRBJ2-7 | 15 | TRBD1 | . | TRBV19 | CASRRGQGKSYEQYF | TGTGCCAGCAGAAGAGGACAGGGGAAATCCTACGAGCAGTACTTC
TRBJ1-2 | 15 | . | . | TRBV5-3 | CARSLGRQGNYGYTF | TGTGCCAGAAGCTTGGGGCGGCAGGGGAACTATGGCTACACCTTC
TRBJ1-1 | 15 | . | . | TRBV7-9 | CASSRELGRATEAFF | TGTGCCAGCAGCCGGGAGCTGGGCAGGGCCACTGAAGCTTTCTTT
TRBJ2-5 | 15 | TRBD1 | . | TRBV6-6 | CASSRQGQTQETQYF | TGTGCCAGCAGTCGCCAGGGACAGACTCAAGAGACCCAGTACTTC
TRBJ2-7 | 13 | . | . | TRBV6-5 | CASSYSRGYEQYF | TGTGCCAGCAGTTACTCTAGAGGGTACGAGCAGTACTTC
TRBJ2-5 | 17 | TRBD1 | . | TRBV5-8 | CASSPGQGAGYQETQYF | TGTGCCAGCAGCCCAGGCCAGGGGGCCGGGTACCAAGAGACCCAGTACTTC
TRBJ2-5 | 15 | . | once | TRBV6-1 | CASSEWRGQKETQYF | TGTGCCAGCAGTGAATGGAGGGGCCAGAAGGAGACCCAGTACTTC
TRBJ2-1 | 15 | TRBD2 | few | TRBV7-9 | CASRLAGAVYNEQFF | TGTGCCAGCAGACTAGCGGGAGCTGTCTACAATGAGCAGTTCTTC
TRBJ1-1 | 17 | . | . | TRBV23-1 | CASSPIPGGNMNTEAFF | TGCGCCAGCAGTCCGATACCGGGGGGAAACATGAACACTGAAGCTTTCTTT
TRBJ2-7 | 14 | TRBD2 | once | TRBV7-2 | CASSFASGGYEQYF | TGTGCCAGCAGCTTCGCTAGCGGGGGGTACGAGCAGTACTTC
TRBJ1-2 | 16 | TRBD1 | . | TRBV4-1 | CASSQVRTGAGYGYTF | TGCGCCAGCAGCCAAGTAAGAACAGGGGCGGGGTATGGCTACACCTTC
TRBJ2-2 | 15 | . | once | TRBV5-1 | CASSLGQADTGELFF | TGCGCCAGCAGCTTGGGACAGGCGGACACCGGGGAGCTGTTTTTT
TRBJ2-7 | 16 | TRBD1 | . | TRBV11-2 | CASSEAGTGGPYEQYF | TGTGCCAGCAGCGAAGCCGGGACAGGGGGCCCCTACGAGCAGTACTTC
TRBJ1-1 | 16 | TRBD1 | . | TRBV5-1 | CASSEGQGSWNTEAFF | TGCGCCAGCAGCGAGGGACAGGGCAGTTGGAACACTGAAGCTTTCTTT
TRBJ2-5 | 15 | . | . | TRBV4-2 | CASSQDFSQPRTQYF | TGTGCCAGCAGCCAAGATTTTAGCCAGCCCAGGACCCAGTACTTC
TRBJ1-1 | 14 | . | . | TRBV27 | CASHQGLTNTEAFF | TGTGCCAGCCATCAGGGGCTTACGAACACTGAAGCTTTCTTT
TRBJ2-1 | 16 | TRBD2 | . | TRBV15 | CATSSERAGGYNGQFF | TGTGCCACCAGCAGTGAGAGAGCGGGGGGTTACAATGGGCAGTTCTTC
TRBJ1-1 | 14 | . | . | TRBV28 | CASRGGAGGTEAFF | TGTGCCAGCAGGGGGGGGGCTGGAGGGACTGAAGCTTTCTTT
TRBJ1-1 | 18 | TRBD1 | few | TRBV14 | CASSRLGQGAGPKTEAFF | TGTGCCAGCAGCCGCTTAGGACAGGGTGCGGGGCCAAAAACTGAAGCTTTCTTT
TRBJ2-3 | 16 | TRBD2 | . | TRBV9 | CASSVDSGGPTDTQYF | TGTGCCAGCAGCGTAGATAGCGGGGGACCCACAGATACGCAGTATTTT
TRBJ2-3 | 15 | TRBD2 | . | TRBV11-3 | CASSLVAGAPDTQYF | TGTGCCAGCAGCTTAGTAGCGGGAGCCCCAGATACGCAGTATTTT
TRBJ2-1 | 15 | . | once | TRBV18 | CASSQDKTSYNEQFF | TGTGCCAGCTCGCAAGACAAAACATCCTACAATGAGCAGTTCTTC
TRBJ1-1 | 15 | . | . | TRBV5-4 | CASSKPGQKNTEAFF | TGTGCCAGCAGCAAGCCGGGACAAAAGAACACTGAAGCTTTCTTT
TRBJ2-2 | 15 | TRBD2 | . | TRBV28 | CASSQSGGGSGELFF | TGTGCCAGCAGTCAGAGCGGGGGGGGCTCCGGGGAGCTGTTTTTT
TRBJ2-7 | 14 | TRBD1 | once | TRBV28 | CASSQRQGTHEQYF | TGTGCCAGCAGCCAGAGACAGGGGACCCACGAGCAGTACTTC
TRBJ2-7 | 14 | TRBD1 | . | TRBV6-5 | CASREGASSYEQYF | TGTGCCAGCAGAGAGGGGGCCTCCTCGTACGAGCAGTACTTC
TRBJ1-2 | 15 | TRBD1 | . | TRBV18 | CASSPVDRVNYGYTF | TGTGCCAGCTCACCAGTTGACAGGGTGAACTATGGCTACACCTTC
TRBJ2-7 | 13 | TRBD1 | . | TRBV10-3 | CAINRGDTYEQYF | TGTGCCATCAACAGGGGCGACACTTACGAGCAGTACTTC
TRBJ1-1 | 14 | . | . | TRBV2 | CASSEAFRNTEAFF | TGTGCCAGCAGTGAGGCCTTCCGGAACACTGAAGCTTTCTTT